Shown below are 16 T cell receptor beta chains from a single sample sequenced in a study of cytomegalovirus exposure and HLA in healthy donors. In the PCR, 60 Vbeta and 13 Jbeta primers were used. Method: immunoSEQ multiplex PCR; TCRdb's copy keeps in-frame clones and lacks some. The table records 98,000 or so clones, under 80% of them present only once. The sample consisted of PBMCs. The receptor source for this set is a human donor in good health.

The chain couples TRBV13 to TRBJ2-3; 8 bases match TRBD1. Trimming cost V 6 bases and J 0 bases; bases outside gene matches: 5. This CDR3 region has 15 residues. Per germline, CDR1 PRHDT and CDR2 FYEKMQ (reference sequence). The CDR3 protein is CASSYRGSSTDTQYF. DNA for the CDR3: TGTGCCAGCAGTTACAGGGGGTCTAGCACAGATACGCAGTATTTT.

V usage is TRBV27 and J usage is TRBJ2-3, with 7 bases matching TRBD2. The V and J ends lost 5 bases and 0 bases, in that order; junction bases with no gene match: 5. Looked up from germline, CDR1 is MNHEY and CDR2 is SMNVEV (reference sequence). The CDR3 is 15 amino acids. Here the CDR3 reads CASSLAATSTDTQYF. For the CDR3, the DNA is TGTGCCAGCAGTCTAGCGGCGACAAGCACAGATACGCAGTATTTT.

A note on this clone: The sample holds other DNA sequences that translate to the same CDR3. This chain connects TRBV29-1 to TRBJ2-7, with D maybe TRBD2 (5 bases). Germline V gives CDR1 SQVTM, CDR2 ANQGSEA. V was shortened by 6 bases and J by 2 bases, with 14 bases between the two germline ends. This CDR3 is built from 13 residues. As DNA, the CDR3 is TGCAGCGTAGTCCGGGGTTCCACCTACGAGCAGTACTTC. Protein product: CSVVRGSTYEQYF.

The V call is TRBV28, the J call TRBJ2-5; 8 bases fit TRBD1. The J call may be mistaken, given a closer DNA end match to TRBJ2-7. Per the germline V gene, CDR1 is MDHEN and CDR2 is SYDVKM. CDR3 length: 17 amino acids. The CDR3 loop is CASSSWDIAGQGYEQYF. The DNA of the CDR3 is TGTGCCAGCAGTTCCTGGGATATAGCCGGACAGGGATACGAGCAGTACTTC.

The chain uses TRBV7-8 and TRBJ2-7; a weak D match, TRBD1 (6 bases). The germline V gene has CDR1 SGHVS and CDR2 FQNEAQ. Trimming took 5 bases from V and 6 from J, leaving 11 bases between them. The CDR3 is 12 residues long. The CDR3 loop reads CASSRQVAEQYF. For the CDR3, the DNA is TGTGCCAGCAGCCGACAGGTTGCCGAGCAGTACTTC.

In its sample, this clone was seen a few times. The chain links TRBV5-6 to TRBJ2-5; D perhaps matches TRBD2 (6 bases). Germline V gives CDR1 SGHDT, CDR2 YYEEEE. V was cut by 5 bases and J by 5 bases, with 16 bases left in between. The CDR3 totals 14 residues. The CDR3 DNA sequence: TGTGCCAGCAGTGAGGCTAGCGATGGGGAGACCCAGTACTTC. Its translation: CASSEASDGETQYF.

The chain couples TRBV12-5 to TRBJ2-3, with a weak D call TRBD2 (6 bases). CDR3 length: 13 residues. Trimming shortened V by 3 bases and J by 8 bases, and 12 bases separated the two germline ends. Germline CDR1 and CDR2: LGHNT and FRNRAP. CDR3 DNA sequence: TGTGCTAGTGGTTTACTTAGCGGAGCTACGCAGTATTTT. Its translation is CASGLLSGATQYF.

The chain is built from TRBV7-8 and TRBJ2-7; 7 nucleotides match TRBD1. Germline V gene lookup returns CDR1 SGHVS and CDR2 FQNEAQ. Unmatched junction bases numbered 4, after V lost 2 bases and J lost 0 bases. The CDR3 is 15 amino acids. CDR3 DNA sequence: TGTGCCAGCAGCTTATCCCCAGGGGGCTCCTACGAGCAGTACTTC. Translating it yields CASSLSPGGSYEQYF.

The chain carries TRBV5-1 and TRBJ2-3; 8 nucleotides align to TRBD1. CDR3 length equals 13 residues. In germline, CDR1 is SGHRS, CDR2 YFSETQ. V lost 7 bases and J lost 3; bases outside the gene matches: 4. The CDR3 is CASEDRVTDTQYF. DNA of the CDR3: TGCGCCAGCGAGGACAGGGTTACAGATACGCAGTATTTT. Using reference TRBV5-1 and TRBJ2-3 for the parts outside the CDR3, the full variable domain is KAGVTQTPRYLIKTRGQQVTLSCSPISGHRSVSWYQQTPGQGLQFLFEYFSETQRNKGNFPGRFSGRQFSNSRSEMNVSTLELGDSALYLCASEDRVTDTQYFGPGTRLTVL.

The rearrangement links TRBV5-1 to TRBJ2-1, with 10 bases matching TRBD1. Germline lookup yields CDR1 SGHRS and CDR2 YFSETQ. CDR3 length: 16 amino acids. Germline trimming cut 4 bases from V and 0 bases from J; bases unmatched to any gene: 4. The CDR3 is CASSVRDRGSYNEQFF. The DNA for the CDR3 is TGCGCCAGCAGCGTACGGGACAGGGGCTCCTACAATGAGCAGTTCTTC.

CDR3 sequence reads: CASSVGPRSNQPQHF. The CDR3 DNA reads TGTGCCAGCAGCGTAGGCCCCAGGTCCAATCAGCCCCAGCATTTT. The chain employs TRBV9 and TRBJ1-5; D ambiguous. V was cut by 0 bases and J by 3 bases, with 10 bases left in between. Germline V lookup: CDR1 SGDLS, CDR2 YYNGEE. CDR3 length: 15 amino acids.

This rearrangement joins TRBV7-8 to TRBJ2-1, with 15 bases identical to TRBD2. The length of the CDR3 is 16 residues. Germline V gene data show CDR1 as SGHVS and CDR2 as FQNEAQ. Germline trimming cut 5 bases from V and 9 bases from J; bases unmatched to any gene: 8. The CDR3 loop reads CASSIGLAGGLGEQFF. The CDR3, as DNA: TGTGCCAGCAGCATAGGACTAGCGGGGGGGTTGGGTGAGCAGTTCTTC.

The chain is built from TRBV4-3 and TRBJ2-2; TRBD2 agrees at 16 bases. The CDR3 has 18 residues. V lost 3 bases, J lost 4 bases, and 5 bases stayed unmatched. Germline loops: CDR1 LGHNA, CDR2 YSLEER. CDR3 DNA: TGCGCCAGCAGCCAGCCGGGACTAGCGGGAGGGCTCACCGGGGAGCTGTTTTTT. Its protein is CASSQPGLAGGLTGELFF.

CDR3 in DNA: TGTGCCAGCAGCTTAGGGACTAGCGGGAGGCGGTTGGGAAATGAGCAGTTCTTC. It encodes CASSLGTSGRRLGNEQFF. V is TRBV7-2 and J is TRBJ2-1, with 14 bases identical to TRBD2. Germline loops: CDR1 SGHTA, CDR2 FQGNSA. With 1 base clipped from V and 7 bases from J, the junction kept 9 bases outside the gene matches. CDR3 length: 18 residues.

V gene TRBV10-3 combines with J gene TRBJ2-3; TRBD1 agrees at 8 bases. With V trimmed by 3 bases and J by 0 bases, 5 bases remained unmatched. CDR3 size: 16 residues. The germline gives CDR1 ENHRY, CDR2 SYGVKD. CDR3 sequence reads: CAISDRTGTSTDTQYF. The CDR3 DNA is TGTGCCATCAGTGACCGGACAGGGACCAGCACAGATACGCAGTATTTT.

This chain joins TRBV4-3 and TRBJ2-2, with no clear D. With 0 bases removed from V and 0 bases from J, the gap between germline ends came to 11 bases. The V gene's germline CDR1 is LGHNA and CDR2 YSLEER. There are 17 residues in the CDR3. CDR3: CASSQEDPLANTGELFF. Written as DNA, the CDR3 is TGCGCCAGCAGCCAAGAAGATCCGCTAGCGAACACCGGGGAGCTGTTTTTT.